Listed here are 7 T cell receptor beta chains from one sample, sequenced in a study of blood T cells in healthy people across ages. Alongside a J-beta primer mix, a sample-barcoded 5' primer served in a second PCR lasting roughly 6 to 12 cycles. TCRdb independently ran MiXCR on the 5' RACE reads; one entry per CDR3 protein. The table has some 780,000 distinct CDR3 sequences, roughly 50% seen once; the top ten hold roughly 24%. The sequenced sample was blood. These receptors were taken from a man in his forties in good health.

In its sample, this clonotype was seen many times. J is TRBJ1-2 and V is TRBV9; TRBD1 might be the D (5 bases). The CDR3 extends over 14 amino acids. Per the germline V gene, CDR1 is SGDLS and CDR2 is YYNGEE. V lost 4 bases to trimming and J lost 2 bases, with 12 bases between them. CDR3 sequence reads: CASSPTGGNYGYTF. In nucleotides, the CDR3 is TGTGCCAGCAGCCCCACGGGGGGGAACTATGGCTACACCTTC.

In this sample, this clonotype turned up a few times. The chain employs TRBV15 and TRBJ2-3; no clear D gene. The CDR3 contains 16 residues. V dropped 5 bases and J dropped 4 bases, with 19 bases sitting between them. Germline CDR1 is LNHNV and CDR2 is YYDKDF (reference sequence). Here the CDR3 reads CATSSRTEKVPDTQYF. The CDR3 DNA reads TGTGCCACCAGCTCCCGGACGGAAAAGGTCCCAGATACGCAGTATTTT.

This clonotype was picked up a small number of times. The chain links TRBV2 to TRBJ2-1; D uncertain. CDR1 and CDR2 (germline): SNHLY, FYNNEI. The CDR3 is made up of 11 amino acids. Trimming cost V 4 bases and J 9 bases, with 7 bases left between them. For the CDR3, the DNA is TGTGCCAGCAGTGTAAGGGTTGAGCAGTTCTTC. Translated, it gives CASSVRVEQFF.

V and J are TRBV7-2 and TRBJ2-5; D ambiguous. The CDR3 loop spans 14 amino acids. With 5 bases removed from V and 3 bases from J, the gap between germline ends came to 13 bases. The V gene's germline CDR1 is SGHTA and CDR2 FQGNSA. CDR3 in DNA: TGTGCCAGCAGCCGCGGACGGATTGAAGAGACCCAGTACTTC. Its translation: CASSRGRIEETQYF.

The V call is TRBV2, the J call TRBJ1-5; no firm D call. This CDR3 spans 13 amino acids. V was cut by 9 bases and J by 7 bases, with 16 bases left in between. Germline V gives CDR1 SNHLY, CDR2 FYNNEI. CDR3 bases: TGTGCCAGTATGAGGGAGGAGGGACAGCCCCAGCATTTT. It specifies CASMREEGQPQHF. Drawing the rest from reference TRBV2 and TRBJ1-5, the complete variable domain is EPEVTQTPSHQVTQMGQEVILRCVPISNHLYFYWYRQILGQKVEFLVSFYNNEISEKSEIFDDQFSVERPDGSNFTLKIRSTKLEDSAMYFCASMREEGQPQHFGDGTRLSIL.

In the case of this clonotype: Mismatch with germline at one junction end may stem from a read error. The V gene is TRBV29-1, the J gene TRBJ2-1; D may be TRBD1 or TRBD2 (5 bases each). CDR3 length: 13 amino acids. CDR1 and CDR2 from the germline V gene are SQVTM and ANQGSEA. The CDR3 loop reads CNVEGDPGNEQFF. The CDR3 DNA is TGCAACGTTGAAGGGGACCCGGGCAATGAGCAGTTCTTC.

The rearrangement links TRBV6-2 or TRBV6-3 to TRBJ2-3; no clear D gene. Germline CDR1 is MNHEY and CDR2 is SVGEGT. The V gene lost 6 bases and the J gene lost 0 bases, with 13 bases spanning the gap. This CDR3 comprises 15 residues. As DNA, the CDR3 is TGTGCCAGCAGCCCCACACGTGGGAGCACAGATACGCAGTATTTT. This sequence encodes CASSPTRGSTDTQYF.